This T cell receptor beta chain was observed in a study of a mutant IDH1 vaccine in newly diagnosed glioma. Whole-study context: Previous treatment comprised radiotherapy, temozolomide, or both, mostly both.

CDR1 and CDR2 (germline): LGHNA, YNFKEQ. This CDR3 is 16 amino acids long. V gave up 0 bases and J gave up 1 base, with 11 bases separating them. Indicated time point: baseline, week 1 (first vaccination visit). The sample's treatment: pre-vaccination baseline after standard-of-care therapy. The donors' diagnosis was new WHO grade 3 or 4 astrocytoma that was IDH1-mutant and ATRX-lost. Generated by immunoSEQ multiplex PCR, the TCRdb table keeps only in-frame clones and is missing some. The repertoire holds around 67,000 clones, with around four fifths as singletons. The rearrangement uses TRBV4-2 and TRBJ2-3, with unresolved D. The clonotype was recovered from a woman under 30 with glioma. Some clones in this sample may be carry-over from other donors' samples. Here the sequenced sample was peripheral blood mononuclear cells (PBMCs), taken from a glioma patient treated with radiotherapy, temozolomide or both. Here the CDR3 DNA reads TGTGCCAGCAGCCAAGAGACCCCCCCCCGCACAGATACGCAGTATTTT. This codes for CASSQETPPRTDTQYF.